What follows is one TCR beta chain and its context. It has no known antigen specificity. No quality values exist for individual bases; no much larger clone is one base distant. The entry originates in a study of T-cell memory formation after mild COVID-19 (dated by TCRdb to about 2021). About the full investigation: Most TCR sequence clusters were specific to one of the two donors. In two donors, T-cell clones that expanded and contracted after mild COVID-19 were followed by sequencing TCRalpha and TCRbeta repertoires longitudinally. Two young, previously healthy adult volunteers made up the cohort, one male and one female.

Study-level results and caveats: Only a couple of mild cases were covered by the study, and larger cohorts that include severe cases with pre-infection samples were considered necessary. Contracting CD4+ clones were found mainly in CM and EM memory subsets, while CD8+ clones were enriched in EMRA. Some responding clones were found in pre-infection memory, which suggests that pre-existing cross-reactive memory T cells took part in the SARS-CoV-2 response. From day 15 to 85, contracting clones showed balanced CD4/CD8 phenotypes, whereas a second wave of clones that expanded from day 15 to 37 leaned towards CD4+. The second-wave clones that peaked on day 37 were not confirmed to be SARS-CoV-2 specific.

TCRdb names Illumina NovaSeq 6000 as the instrument used. TCRalpha and TCRbeta cDNA libraries were built by 5'RACE with constant-segment primers, adding sample barcodes and unique molecular identifiers. Trizol reagent was used to extract RNA from every sample. Library amplification was performed in two PCR steps, and a second sample barcode and Illumina TruSeq adapters were introduced in the second step. Sequencing of libraries was performed on an Illumina NovaSeq with 2 x 150 bp paired-end reads. The study's processing was this. With migec v1.2.7, reads were demultiplexed and then collapsed into UMI-guided consensus sequences. Using mixcr v2.1.11, UMI consensuses were aligned to TRA and TRB V and J templates and then assembled into clonotypes. Expanded or contracted clonotypes were those called significant by both edgeR and NoisET, with noise models trained on biological replicates. For edgeR calls, the thresholds were a false discovery rate-adjusted p below 0.01 and a log2 fold-change of 1. As an exploratory analysis of dynamics, PCA with hierarchical clustering was applied to max-normalized trajectories of the 1000 most abundant clonotypes. Each responding clone was given a CD4 or CD8 phenotype based on the CD4+ and CD8+ repertoires, which had been sequenced separately. Using fastp trimming at Q25 and MiXCR clonotype assembly, TCRdb reanalyzed the public sequencing data and kept in-frame beta chains. Identical CDR3 protein sequences are pooled into one entry, listed with their most common genes and DNA. TCRdb, rather than the study authors, made the V and J calls. Across this sample there are around 370,000 distinct CDR3 sequences, with roughly 21% seen only once. The biggest ten clones account for 9.5% to 15% of the sample.

For CDR1 and CDR2, the germline V gene lists SGHRS and YFSETQ. The CDR3 goes from the cysteine to the phenylalanine over 14 residues. Of the read, only the CDR3 DNA is kept; its 42 bases are in frame from base 1. The V end loses 3 bases and the J end loses 0 bases, and a stretch of 9 bases separates them. Ficoll-Paque density gradient centrifugation was used to isolate PBMCs. This TCR was recovered from an adult woman who had mild COVID-19 (a few samples of this study predate the infection). The sample titles of this study are shuffled in the database, so cell type and time point are left out; the donor was told from shared clones. The V and J segments used are TRBV5-1 and TRBJ1-1; the best D guess is TRBD1, with 5 bases matching. The sample consisted of PBMCs or a T cell subset sorted from them (not recorded which). Read as DNA, the sequence is TGCGCCAGCAGCTCCGACAGCATGAACACTGAAGCTTTCTTT. Its protein product is CASSSDSMNTEAFF.